These 19 T cell receptor beta chains came from one sample sequenced in a study of CD8 T cells in ankylosing spondylitis. Each CDR3 protein is one row after TCRdb ran MiXCR on the 5' RACE reads. The sample yields fewer than 350,000 distinct CDR3 sequences, around 10% seen once. Sequenced input: blood, either unsorted or a sorted T cell fraction (not recorded which). These receptors came from a female donor with ankylosing spondylitis or in good health (not recorded which).

This clonotype was detected many times. The chain combines TRBV13 with TRBJ2-1; 15 nucleotides match TRBD2. The CDR3 is 20 residues long. V lost 4 bases, J lost 3 bases, and 13 bases stayed unmatched. Germline-derived CDR1 and CDR2 are PRHDT and FYEKMQ (reference sequence). The CDR3 DNA sequence: TGTGCCAGCAGCTCCTATACTCGGACTAGCGGGAGGGCCGGCTACAATGAGCAGTTCTTC. Translation gives CASSSYTRTSGRAGYNEQFF.

In its sample, this clonotype was seen a few times. CDR3 DNA: TGTGCCAGCAGCCCGAGGAAGCCAAAGGTGGAGACCCAGTACTTC. Residues: CASSPRKPKVETQYF. This chain uses TRBV27 with TRBJ2-5, with D unclear. V was clipped by 6 bases and J by 5 bases, with 19 bases between them. The CDR3 covers 15 residues. Per germline, CDR1 MNHEY and CDR2 SMNVEV (reference sequence).

This chain uses TRBV29-1 with TRBJ2-5; 9 bases match TRBD1. Germline loops: CDR1 SQVTM, CDR2 ANQGSEA. The CDR3 is 13 residues long. V lost 8 bases, J lost 5 bases, and 9 bases stayed unmatched. CDR3 nucleotide sequence: TGCAGCATGAAGGGGGACAGGGTTGAGACCCAGTACTTC. Its protein product is CSMKGDRVETQYF.

This clonotype was counted at least ten times. V is TRBV20-1 and J is TRBJ2-2; 7 bases are a match to TRBD1. The CDR3 totals 15 residues. Trimming removed 6 bases from V and 4 bases from J; junction bases left unmatched: 11. Germline V gene sequence: CDR1 DFQATT, CDR2 SNEGSKA (reference sequence). CDR3 nucleotides: TGCAGTGCCATGCATGAGGGGGCGGTCACCGGGGAGCTGTTTTTT. The encoded protein is CSAMHEGAVTGELFF.

Comments on this clonotype: A single base separates this from a much larger clone, so it may be a read error. The chain recombines TRBV6-2 or TRBV6-3 with TRBJ2-1, with 9 bases that match TRBD2. The CDR3 runs to 12 residues. CDR1 MNHEY and CDR2 SVGEGT come from the germline V gene. CDR3: CTSSTSGSEQFF. CDR3 DNA: TGTACCAGCAGTACTAGCGGGTCTGAGCAGTTCTTC.

The genes are TRBV20-1 and TRBJ2-3, with TRBD2 matching over 13 bases. From germline, CDR1 is DFQATT and CDR2 SNEGSKA (reference sequence). CDR3 length equals 15 residues. V gave up 6 bases and J gave up 6 bases; unmatched junction bases: 9. CDR3 residues: CSAPSGLAGWDTQYF. The DNA for the CDR3 is TGCAGTGCCCCGTCGGGACTAGCGGGATGGGATACGCAGTATTTT.

This clonotype was detected ten times or more. V and J are TRBV6-1 and TRBJ2-2, with unresolved D. The germline V and J ends were trimmed by 6 bases and 0 bases, with 8 bases remaining between them. CDR1 and CDR2 (germline): MNHNS, SASEGT. The CDR3 is 14 residues long. The CDR3 nucleotides read TGTGCCAGCAGGGGCCTCGCGAACACCGGGGAGCTGTTTTTT. Translating it yields CASRGLANTGELFF.

This clonotype was found a few times. The chain employs TRBV18 and TRBJ1-3; D is unclear. V shed 2 bases and J shed 2 bases, with 10 bases lying between them. This CDR3 spans 15 amino acids. CDR1 is KGHSH and CDR2 is LQKENI in the germline V gene. CDR3 protein: CASSPGLTAGNTIYF. The CDR3 bases are TGTGCCAGCTCACCAGGGCTGACGGCTGGAAACACCATATATTTT.

The sample holds a few counts of this clonotype. The chain combines TRBV20-1 with TRBJ2-3, with 10 bases that match TRBD2. The CDR3 is 18 amino acids. J was trimmed by 4 bases and V by 5 bases; bases with no gene match: 18. CDR1 is DFQATT, CDR2 SNEGSKA, per germline (reference sequence). CDR3: CSASETSGSLRGADTQYF. The DNA for the CDR3 is TGCAGTGCTTCGGAGACTAGCGGGTCCCTAAGAGGGGCAGATACGCAGTATTTT.

This clonotype was found many times. V gene TRBV25-1 combines with J gene TRBJ2-1, with unresolved D. The CDR3 totals 15 residues. V was clipped by 3 bases and J by 0 bases, with 9 bases between them. Germline V lookup: CDR1 MGHDK, CDR2 SYGVNS. The CDR3 region has the DNA TGTGCCAGCAGTGATGACTTATACTCCTACAATGAGCAGTTCTTC. Its translation: CASSDDLYSYNEQFF.

Ten or more counts support this clonotype. CDR3 nucleotides: TGTGCCAGCAGCCGGACAGTCTCCTACAATGAGCAGTTCTTC. It translates to CASSRTVSYNEQFF. The chain combines TRBV7-9 with TRBJ2-1; TRBD1 might be the D (6 bases). Germline loops: CDR1 SEHNR, CDR2 FQNEAQ (reference sequence). The germline V and J ends were trimmed by 5 bases and 0 bases, with 8 bases remaining between them. The CDR3 is 14 amino acids.

This clonotype was seen at least ten times. In nucleotides, the CDR3 is TGTGCCATCAGTGATAGCGTCGAGGGGGGTCGAAAGACCCAGTACTTC. This sequence encodes CAISDSVEGGRKTQYF. The chain uses TRBV10-3 and TRBJ2-5, with D perhaps matching TRBD1 or TRBD2 (6 bases each). Germline V gives CDR1 ENHRY, CDR2 SYGVKD. Trimming left V 3 bases short and J 6 bases short, with 20 bases between. This CDR3 comprises 16 residues.

This clonotype was seen many times. V gene TRBV29-1 combines with J gene TRBJ2-5, with 7 bases matching TRBD2. The CDR3 length is 12 residues. CDR1 SQVTM and CDR2 ANQGSEA come from the germline V gene. The J segment lost 3 bases and the V segment lost 3 bases, leaving 1 base of the junction unmatched. CDR3 in amino acids: CSVEGGEETQYF. The CDR3 nucleotides are TGCAGCGTTGAGGGGGGGGAAGAGACCCAGTACTTC.

This clonotype was observed a few times. This chain connects TRBV5-1 to TRBJ2-7, with 7 positions matching TRBD2. The CDR3 totals 16 residues. The J segment lost 2 bases and the V segment lost 0 bases, leaving 8 bases of the junction unmatched. Looked up from germline, CDR1 is SGHRS and CDR2 is YFSETQ. CDR3 sequence: CASSLAPSSGPYEQYF. In DNA form, the CDR3 reads TGCGCCAGCAGCTTGGCCCCATCTAGCGGCCCCTACGAGCAGTACTTC.

This clonotype was recorded many times. The chain employs TRBV20-1 and TRBJ1-2; D not resolved. Trimming shortened V by 6 bases and J by 6 bases, and 5 bases separated the two germline ends. Germline V gives CDR1 DFQATT, CDR2 SNEGSKA (reference sequence). The CDR3 length is 9 residues. CDR3 loop: CSAYDGYTF. The CDR3 nucleotides read TGCAGTGCCTACGATGGCTACACCTTC.

There are a few counts of this clonotype. The J gene is TRBJ2-2, the V gene TRBV27; D perhaps matches TRBD1 (6 bases). The CDR3 sequence is 15 residues long. CDR1 and CDR2 (germline): MNHEY, SMNVEV (reference sequence). V was shortened by 6 bases and J by 4 bases, with 15 bases between the two germline ends. CDR3 coding DNA: TGTGCCAGCAGCCTAATGGCAGGGGTCACCGGGGAGCTGTTTTTT. Translated: CASSLMAGVTGELFF.

This clonotype was observed at least ten times. The gene calls are TRBV10-3 and TRBJ2-2; tentatively, D is TRBD1 or TRBD2 (6 bases each). V dropped 3 bases and J dropped 0 bases, with 8 bases sitting between them. CDR1 and CDR2 (germline): ENHRY, SYGVKD. The CDR3 has 15 amino acids. Written as DNA, the CDR3 is TGTGCCATCAGTGATAGGGGGGCGAACACCGGGGAGCTGTTTTTT. Protein: CAISDRGANTGELFF.

Only a few counts were recorded for this clonotype. The chain has TRBV20-1 and TRBJ1-5; the D is unclear. Germline CDR1 reads DFQATT; CDR2 reads SNEGSKA (reference sequence). Trimming took 2 bases from V and 1 from J, leaving 6 bases between them. The CDR3 length is 13 residues. The CDR3 DNA follows: TGCAGTGCTAGATCGGAGAGCAATCAGCCCCAGCATTTT. Translating it yields CSARSESNQPQHF.

This clonotype was picked up one time. V gene TRBV4-2 combines with J gene TRBJ2-3, with 8 bases matching TRBD2. CDR1 is LGHNA and CDR2 is YNFKEQ in the germline V gene. This CDR3 contains 14 residues. The J segment lost 14 bases and the V segment lost 0 bases, leaving 10 bases of the junction unmatched. CDR3 bases: TGTGCCAGCAGCCAAGATTTTAGCGGGGTCACCTGGTATTTT. Translated, it gives CASSQDFSGVTWYF.